Detailed here is one TCR beta chain. Its cognate antigen is unknown. These data are taken from a study of T cell responses to AZD1222 COVID-19 vaccine. The CDR3 consists of 14 residues. CDR1 SEHNR and CDR2 FQNEAQ come from the germline V gene (reference sequence). V lost 5 bases and J 6 bases, leaving 13 bases between the germline ends. Study-level points and caveats: Only a handful of AZD1222 recipients, six or seven in all, had baseline seropositivity.

Measured with immunoSEQ multiplex PCR; TCRdb has only the in-frame clones, and not every one. The table includes 140,000 to 150,000 clones, roughly 93% detected once. This receptor was taken from an adult in good health. The V gene is TRBV7-9, the J gene TRBJ2-2; D call uncertain. Sample: peripheral blood, taken on day 0 of AZD1222 vaccination. The DNA of the CDR3 is TGTGCCAGCAGCCTTCTGACCGTCTCCGGGGAGCTGTTTTTT. Translated, it gives CASSLLTVSGELFF.